Detailed here is one T cell receptor beta chain. This entry belongs to a study of blood T cell repertoires in COVID-19. Study background: There were acute and convalescent COVID-19 samples, and they came from the United States, Italy and Spain. Sources were T cells, B-cell-depleted T cells, or PBMCs; the material itself was cDNA or gDNA.

Per the authors' pipeline: Amplified reference gene primers provided the basis for estimating nucleated cell counts. Using immunoSEQ multiplex PCR, the repertoire was profiled, and TCRdb retains in-frame clones only, with some absent. That table is the source of V, J and clone size, and D and trimming were worked out from the DNA. The sample shows roughly 39,000 clones, around 83% of them seen only once. What was sequenced was peripheral blood. The sequence derives from a man aged 50-60 years in a cohort sampled during active COVID-19.

CDR3 DNA: TGTGCCAGCAGCCCCCCAAGACTGTCATACAATGAGCAGTTCTTC. As protein: CASSPPRLSYNEQFF. The rearrangement links TRBV7-9 to TRBJ2-1, with D uncertain. CDR3 size: 15 residues. The V end lost 5 bases, the J end lost 4 bases, and 15 bases lay between the germline ends. The germline V gene encodes CDR1 SEHNR and CDR2 FQNEAQ (reference sequence).